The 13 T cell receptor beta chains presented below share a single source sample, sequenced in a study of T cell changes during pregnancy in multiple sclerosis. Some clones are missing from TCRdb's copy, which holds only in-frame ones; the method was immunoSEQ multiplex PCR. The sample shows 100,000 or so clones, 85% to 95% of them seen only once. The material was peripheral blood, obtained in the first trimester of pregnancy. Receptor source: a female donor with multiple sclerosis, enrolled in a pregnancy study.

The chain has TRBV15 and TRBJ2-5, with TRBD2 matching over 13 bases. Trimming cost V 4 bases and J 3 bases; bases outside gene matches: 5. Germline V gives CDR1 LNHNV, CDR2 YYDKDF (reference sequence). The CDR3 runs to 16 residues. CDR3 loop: CATSTGLAGVKETQYF. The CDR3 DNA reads TGTGCCACCAGCACAGGACTAGCGGGGGTTAAAGAGACCCAGTACTTC.

The CDR3 region is CASSQGQGSYGYTF. The CDR3 nucleotides read TGTGCCAGCAGTCAGGGACAGGGATCGTATGGCTACACCTTC. The chain joins TRBV6-5 to TRBJ1-2; 9 bases match TRBD1. Germline assignment: CDR1 MNHEY and CDR2 SVGAGI. Germline trimming cut 5 bases from V and 5 bases from J; bases unmatched to any gene: 6. This CDR3 is built from 14 residues.

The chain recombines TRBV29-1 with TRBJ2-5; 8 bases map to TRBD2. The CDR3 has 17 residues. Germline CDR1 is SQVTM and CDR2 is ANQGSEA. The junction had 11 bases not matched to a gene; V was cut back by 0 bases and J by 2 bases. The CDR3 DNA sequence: TGCAGCGTTGAAGATCCACTAGCGGTTAGGGGGCAAGAGACCCAGTACTTC. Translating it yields CSVEDPLAVRGQETQYF.

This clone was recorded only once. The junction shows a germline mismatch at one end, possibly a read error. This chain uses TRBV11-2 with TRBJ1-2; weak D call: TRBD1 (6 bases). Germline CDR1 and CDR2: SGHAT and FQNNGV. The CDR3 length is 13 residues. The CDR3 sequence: CASSPDGGYGHTF. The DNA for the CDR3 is TGTGCCAGCAGCCCTGATGGGGGCTATGGCCACACCTTC.

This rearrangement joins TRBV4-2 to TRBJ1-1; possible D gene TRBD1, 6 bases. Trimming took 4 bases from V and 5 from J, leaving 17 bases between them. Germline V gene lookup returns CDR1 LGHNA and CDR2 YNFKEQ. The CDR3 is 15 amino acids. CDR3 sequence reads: CASSLSVQGKTEAFF. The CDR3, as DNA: TGTGCCAGCAGCCTAAGCGTACAGGGAAAGACTGAAGCTTTCTTT.

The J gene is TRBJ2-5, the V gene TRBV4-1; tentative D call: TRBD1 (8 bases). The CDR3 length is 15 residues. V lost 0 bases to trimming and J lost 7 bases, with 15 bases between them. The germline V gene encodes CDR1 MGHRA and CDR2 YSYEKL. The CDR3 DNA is TGCGCCAGCAGCCAAGAAGGGACAGGCGGGGGGACCCAGTACTTC. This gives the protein CASSQEGTGGGTQYF.

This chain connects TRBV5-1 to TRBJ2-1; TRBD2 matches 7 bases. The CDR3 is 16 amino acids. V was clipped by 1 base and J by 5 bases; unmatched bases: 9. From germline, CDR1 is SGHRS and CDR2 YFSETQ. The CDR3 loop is CASSLREGGGNNEQFF. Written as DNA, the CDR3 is TGCGCCAGCAGCTTGAGGGAAGGCGGGGGTAACAATGAGCAGTTCTTC.

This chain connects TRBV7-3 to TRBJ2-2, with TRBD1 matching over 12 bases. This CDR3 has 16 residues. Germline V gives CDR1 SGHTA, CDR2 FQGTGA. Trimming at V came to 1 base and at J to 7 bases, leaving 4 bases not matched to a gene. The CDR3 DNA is TGTGCCAGCAGCTTAATGGGACAGGGGGCTATCGGGGAGCTGTTTTTT. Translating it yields CASSLMGQGAIGELFF.

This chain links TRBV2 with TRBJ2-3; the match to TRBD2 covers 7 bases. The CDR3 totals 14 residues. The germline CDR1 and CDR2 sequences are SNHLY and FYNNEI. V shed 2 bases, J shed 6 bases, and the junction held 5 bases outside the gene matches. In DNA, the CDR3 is TGTGCCAGCAGTGAAAATTGGCGGGGGGATACGCAGTATTTT. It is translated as CASSENWRGDTQYF. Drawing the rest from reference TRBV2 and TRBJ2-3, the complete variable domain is EPEVTQTPSHQVTQMGQEVILRCVPISNHLYFYWYRQILGQKVEFLVSFYNNEISEKSEIFDDQFSVERPDGSNFTLKIRSTKLEDSAMYFCASSENWRGDTQYFGPGTRLTVL.

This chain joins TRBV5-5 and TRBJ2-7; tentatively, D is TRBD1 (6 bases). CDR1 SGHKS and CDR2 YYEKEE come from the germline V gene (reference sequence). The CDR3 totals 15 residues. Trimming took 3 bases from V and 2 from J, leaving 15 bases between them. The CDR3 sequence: CASSSAPGQTYEQYF. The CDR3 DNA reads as TGTGCCAGCAGCTCCGCTCCCGGACAGACCTACGAGCAGTACTTC.

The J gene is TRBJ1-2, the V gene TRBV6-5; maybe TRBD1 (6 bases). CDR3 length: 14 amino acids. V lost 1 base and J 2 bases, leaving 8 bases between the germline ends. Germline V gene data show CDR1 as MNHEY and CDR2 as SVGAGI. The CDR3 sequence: CASSYLTGNYGYTF. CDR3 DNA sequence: TGTGCCAGCAGTTACTTGACAGGAAACTATGGCTACACCTTC.

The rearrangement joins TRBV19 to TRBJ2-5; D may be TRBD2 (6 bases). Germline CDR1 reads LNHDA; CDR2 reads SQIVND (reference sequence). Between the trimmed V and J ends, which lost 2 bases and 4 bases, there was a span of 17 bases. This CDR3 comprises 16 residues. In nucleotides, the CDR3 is TGTGCCAGTAGTATATTCCCCGTTCTCGGGGGAGAGACCCAGTACTTC. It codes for CASSIFPVLGGETQYF.

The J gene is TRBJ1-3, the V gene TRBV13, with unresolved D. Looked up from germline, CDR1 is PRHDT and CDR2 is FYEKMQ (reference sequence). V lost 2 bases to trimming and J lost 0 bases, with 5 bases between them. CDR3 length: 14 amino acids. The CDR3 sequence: CASSLSSSGNTIYF. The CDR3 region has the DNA TGTGCCAGCAGCTTATCGAGCTCTGGAAACACCATATATTTT.